The clone carrying this T cell receptor (beta chain) was counted many times. Patients picked for sequencing had shown CD8+CD57+ cell expansion detected by flow cytometry. The record originates from a study of CD8+CD57+ T cells in acquired aplastic anemia. CDR3 length: 15 amino acids. Trimming took 0 bases from V and 2 from J, leaving 10 bases between them. The germline V gene has CDR1 MGHDK and CDR2 SYGVNS. The template for TCR beta VDJ and CDR3 sequence profiling was genomic DNA. TCRdb ran MiXCR on the reads and lists one entry per CDR3 protein. The sample shows under 500,000 distinct CDR3 sequences, around 30% of them seen only once.

Sequencing used sorted CD4+, CD8+, or CD8+CD57+ T cells (not recorded which) from PBMCs. The chain employs TRBV25-1 and TRBJ2-5; D is possibly TRBD2 (5 bases). This receptor was identified in a human donor with aplastic anemia. DNA for the CDR3: TGTGCCAGCAGTGAATACACGGGGATACAAGAGACCCAGTACTTC. Amino acids: CASSEYTGIQETQYF.